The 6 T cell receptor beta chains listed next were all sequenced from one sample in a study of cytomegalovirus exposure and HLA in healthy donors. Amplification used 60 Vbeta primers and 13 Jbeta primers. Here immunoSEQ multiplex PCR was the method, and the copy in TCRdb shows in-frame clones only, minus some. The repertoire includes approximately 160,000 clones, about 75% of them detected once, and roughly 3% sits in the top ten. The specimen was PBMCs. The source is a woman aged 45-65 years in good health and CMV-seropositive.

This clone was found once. Here the CDR3 DNA reads TGTGCCAGCAGCCAAGATCCACGGGGGGGGGCCCCCGGGGAGCTGTTTTTT. It encodes CASSQDPRGGAPGELFF. This rearrangement joins TRBV14 to TRBJ2-2, with 8 bases that match TRBD2. The CDR3 is made up of 17 amino acids. Unmatched junction bases numbered 9, after V lost 0 bases and J lost 6 bases. The germline V gene has CDR1 SGHDN and CDR2 FVKESK.

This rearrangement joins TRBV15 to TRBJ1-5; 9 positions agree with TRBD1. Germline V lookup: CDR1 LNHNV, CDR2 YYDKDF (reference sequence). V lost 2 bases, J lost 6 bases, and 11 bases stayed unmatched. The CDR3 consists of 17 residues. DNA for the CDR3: TGTGCCACCAGCAGACCCGGCTCGACAGGGGGTACTCAGCCCCAGCATTTT. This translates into CATSRPGSTGGTQPQHF.

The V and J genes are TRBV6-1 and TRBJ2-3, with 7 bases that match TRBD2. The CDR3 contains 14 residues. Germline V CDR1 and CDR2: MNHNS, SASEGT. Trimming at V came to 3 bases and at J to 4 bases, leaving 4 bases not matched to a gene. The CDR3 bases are TGTGCCAGCAGTGATCCGGGACTACCAGATACGCAGTATTTT. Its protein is CASSDPGLPDTQYF.

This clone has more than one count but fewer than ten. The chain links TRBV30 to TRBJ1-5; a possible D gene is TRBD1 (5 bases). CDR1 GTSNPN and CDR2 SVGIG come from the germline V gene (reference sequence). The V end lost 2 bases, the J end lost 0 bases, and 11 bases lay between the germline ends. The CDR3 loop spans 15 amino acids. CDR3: CAWSSNGGSNQPQHF. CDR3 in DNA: TGTGCCTGGAGTTCCAACGGGGGTAGCAATCAGCCCCAGCATTTT. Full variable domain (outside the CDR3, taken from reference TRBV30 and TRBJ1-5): SQTIHQWPATLVQPVGSPLSLECTVEGTSNPNLYWYRQAAGRGLQLLFYSVGIGQISSEVPQNLSASRPQDRQFILSSKKLLLSDSGFYLCAWSSNGGSNQPQHFGDGTRLSIL.

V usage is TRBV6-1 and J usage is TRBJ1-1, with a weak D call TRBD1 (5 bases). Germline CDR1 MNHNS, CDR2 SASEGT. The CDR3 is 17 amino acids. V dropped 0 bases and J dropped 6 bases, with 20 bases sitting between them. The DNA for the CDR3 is TGTGCCAGCAGTGAAGCGACCGGACAAGGTAGAATCGCTGAAGCTTTCTTT. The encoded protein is CASSEATGQGRIAEAFF.

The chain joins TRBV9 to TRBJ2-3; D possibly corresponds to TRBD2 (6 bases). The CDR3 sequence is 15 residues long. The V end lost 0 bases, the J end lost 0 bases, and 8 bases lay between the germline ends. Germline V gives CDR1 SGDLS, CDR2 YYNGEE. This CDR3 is CASSVGGGSTDTQYF. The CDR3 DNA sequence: TGTGCCAGCAGCGTAGGAGGAGGGAGCACAGATACGCAGTATTTT.